These 9 T cell receptor beta chains came from one sample sequenced in a study of shared clonotypes between healthy human individuals. The protocol was immunoSEQ multiplex PCR, while the TCRdb copy is restricted to in-frame clones and leaves out a portion. The sample yields some 2.4 million clones, approximately 93% seen once. The specimen sequenced was naive CD4+ T cells from PBMCs. Regarding subset: CD45RA+ positively selected. These receptors were obtained from a man in his late teens or twenties in good health. Some clones in this sample may be carry-over from other donors' samples.

The rearrangement joins TRBV4-1 to TRBJ2-2, with 8 bases fitting TRBD2. CDR3 length: 17 amino acids. In germline, CDR1 is MGHRA, CDR2 YSYEKL. Trimming removed 2 bases from V and 1 base from J; junction bases left unmatched: 6. CDR3 DNA: TGCGCCAGCAGCCAAAGCGCTCTAGCGGGGAACACCGGGGAGCTGTTTTTT. It is translated as CASSQSALAGNTGELFF.

The genes are TRBV11-2 and TRBJ2-1, with D perhaps being TRBD1 or TRBD2 (5 bases each). The V end was cut by 2 bases, the J end by 5 bases, with 7 bases between. Germline V gene data show CDR1 as SGHAT and CDR2 as FQNNGV. This CDR3 region has 13 residues. This CDR3 reads CASSLRGDNEQFF. The DNA for the CDR3 is TGTGCCAGCAGCTTACGAGGGGACAATGAGCAGTTCTTC.

Of note for this clone: This specimen includes other DNA sequences encoding the same CDR3. The CDR3 loop reads CASSEWGQPQHF. The CDR3 bases are TGTGCCAGCAGTGAATGGGGACAGCCCCAGCATTTT. This sequence joins TRBV25-1 and TRBJ1-5; no clear D. The germline gives CDR1 MGHDK, CDR2 SYGVNS. CDR3 length: 12 residues. Trimming took off 1 base at V and 7 bases at J, with 5 bases between the two ends.

About this clone itself: Other DNA sequences in the same sample also yield this CDR3. The rearrangement uses TRBV7-3 and TRBJ1-1; D uncertain. The CDR3 is 13 amino acids. CDR1 is SGHTA and CDR2 is FQGTGA in the germline V gene. V lost 5 bases and J lost 5, with 12 bases in between. The CDR3 is CASSPSGGTEAFF. CDR3 in DNA: TGTGCCAGCAGCCCCTCGGGCGGGACTGAAGCTTTCTTT.

The chain combines TRBV28 with TRBJ1-1, with no clear D. Germline assignment: CDR1 MDHEN and CDR2 SYDVKM. The CDR3 extends over 13 amino acids. Between the trimmed V and J ends, which lost 6 bases and 0 bases, there was a span of 8 bases. This CDR3 is CASRRDLNTEAFF. The CDR3 region has the DNA TGTGCCAGCAGAAGGGATCTGAACACTGAAGCTTTCTTT.

This chain links TRBV30 with TRBJ2-1; D is possibly TRBD2 (5 bases). The CDR3 sequence is 11 residues long. Per germline, CDR1 GTSNPN and CDR2 SVGIG (reference sequence). Trimming cost V 0 bases and J 8 bases, with 5 bases left between them. This CDR3 is CAWSVADEQFF. The CDR3 DNA sequence: TGTGCCTGGAGTGTAGCGGATGAGCAGTTCTTC.

This chain joins TRBV6-5 and TRBJ1-3; D perhaps matches TRBD1 (6 bases). V shed 6 bases and J shed 7 bases, with 16 bases lying between them. Germline V CDR1 and CDR2: MNHEY, SVGAGI. This CDR3 comprises 14 residues. The CDR3 is CASSPNRVKNTIYF. CDR3 nucleotide sequence: TGTGCCAGCAGCCCCAACAGGGTAAAGAACACCATATATTTT.

J is TRBJ2-2 and V is TRBV2, with 9 bases that match TRBD2. Germline assignment: CDR1 SNHLY and CDR2 FYNNEI. Losses at the gene ends were 3 bases for V and 5 bases for J; bases not matched to a gene: 4. The CDR3 spans 15 residues. As DNA, the CDR3 is TGTGCCAGCAGTGAGGTAGCGGGAGAGACCGGGGAGCTGTTTTTT. The encoded protein is CASSEVAGETGELFF.

This clone was seen only once. The rearrangement joins TRBV19 to TRBJ2-5, with 9 bases matching TRBD1. Germline CDR1 and CDR2: LNHDA and SQIVND (reference sequence). V dropped 6 bases and J dropped 7; count of bases not matched to a gene: 9. This CDR3 contains 14 residues. The CDR3, as DNA: TGTGCCAGTAGGGGGACAGGGTTGGGAGTGACCCAGTACTTC. This sequence encodes CASRGTGLGVTQYF.